The rows below give T cell receptor beta chains drawn from one sample of a study of T-cell memory formation after mild COVID-19. TCRdb passed the 5' RACE reads through MiXCR, listing each CDR3 protein once. The sample records 380,000 or so distinct CDR3 sequences, approximately 15% being singletons. The source material was PBMCs or a T cell subset sorted from them (not recorded which). The receptors here all came from a man aged 18 to 29 who had mild COVID-19 (a few samples of this study predate the infection). Cell type and time point are not known. CDR3s include the opening cysteine and the closing phenylalanine or tryptophan. A D gene is named only where the DNA matches it firmly. Size is omitted from some rows. Given values are once, few, many or a class for expanded clones.

>TRBV6-5|-|few|TRBJ2-2
TGTGCCAGCAGCTTTCAGGGTATCGGGGAGCTGTTTTTT
CASSFQGIGELFF
>TRBV5-5|-|many|TRBJ1-2
TGTGCCAGCAGCTTGGGCGATAACTATGGCTACACCTTC
CASSLGDNYGYTF
>TRBV4-1|-|many|TRBJ2-7
TGCGCCAGCGCAAAGGAGGACGAGCAGTACTTC
CASAKEDEQYF
>TRBV5-1|TRBD1|-|TRBJ1-4
TGCGCCAGCAGCTGGAACCCCGGGACAGGGAATGAAAAACTGTTTTTT
CASSWNPGTGNEKLFF
>TRBV7-8|-|-|TRBJ1-1
TGTGCCAGCAGCTTAAAGGACCGCTCAGTGGGCACTGAAGCTTTCTTT
CASSLKDRSVGTEAFF
>TRBV11-2|TRBD1|few|TRBJ2-1
TGTGCCAGCAGCTTAGATCAGGTAGGGGGCAAGCTCTTC
CASSLDQVGGKLF
>TRBV7-2|TRBD2|few|TRBJ2-3
TGTGCCAGCAGCTCTAGCGGGGGGTCGGGGACAGATACGCAGTATTTT
CASSSSGGSGTDTQYF
>TRBV6-5|TRBD1|few|TRBJ1-4
TGTGCCAGCAGTCCGTGGACAGGGAATGAAAAACTGTTTTTT
CASSPWTGNEKLFF
>TRBV6-5|TRBD1|few|TRBJ1-6
TGTGCAGTTCCGTGGAAAGGGACAGGGTCCACCCAAAATTCACCCCTCCACTTT
CAVPWKGTGSTQNSPLHF
>TRBV10-3|-|few|TRBJ2-3
TGTGCCATCAACGTTCCCGGCGAGCGCACAGATACGCAGTATTTT
CAINVPGERTDTQYF
>TRBV10-3|TRBD2|-|TRBJ2-5
TGTGCCATCGCGTCTGGACTAGCTGCGGTATGGGCCCAGTACTTC
CAIASGLAAVWAQYF
>TRBV5-4|TRBD1|many|TRBJ1-4
TGTGCCAGCAGCCTTCAGGGGGCAAATGAAAAACTGTTTTTT
CASSLQGANEKLFF
>TRBV4-1|-|few|TRBJ1-6
TGCGCCAGCAGCCAAGGGGGGGGGAGACAAAGGGGTTCACCCCTCCACTTT
CASSQGGGRQRGSPLHF
>TRBV10-3|-|few|TRBJ2-6
TGTGCCATCAGTGATATGGGTTCCACCTCTGGGGCCAACGTCCTGACTTTC
CAISDMGSTSGANVLTF
>TRBV7-2|-|-|TRBJ2-3
TGTGCCAGCAGCCTAGTAGCACCGGCGGATACGCAGTATTTT
CASSLVAPADTQYF
>TRBV24-1|TRBD1|-|TRBJ2-3
TGTGCCACCAGTGATTCTAGGGGGCTGATAGATACGCAGTATTTT
CATSDSRGLIDTQYF
>TRBV3-1|TRBD1|many|TRBJ2-1
TGTGCCAGCAGCCCCTCGGGACAGGGCGGCGATGAGCAGTTCTTC
CASSPSGQGGDEQFF
>TRBV20-1|TRBD1|few|TRBJ2-1
TGCAGTGCTAGGGACAGGGGGGTTTCCTACAATGAGCAGTTCTTC
CSARDRGVSYNEQFF
>TRBV28|-|few|TRBJ1-4
TGTGCCAGCAGTTTACAGGGTATAGAGGAAAAACTGTTTTTT
CASSLQGIEEKLFF
>TRBV25-1|-|few|TRBJ2-3
TGTGCCAGCAGTGAATATGGGGGCGGGGGCACAGATACGCAGTATTTT
CASSEYGGGGTDTQYF
>TRBV2|TRBD2|few|TRBJ2-7
TGTGCCAGCAACGAGGGAGGGATATACGAGCAGTACTTC
CASNEGGIYEQYF
>TRBV5-1|-|-|TRBJ2-1
TGCGCCAGAGTCCCAGAGCTCGATGAGCAGTTCTTC
CARVPELDEQFF
>TRBV5-6|-|few|TRBJ2-3
TGTGCCAGCAGCTGGGTCATGGGCGGGGGCACAGATACGCAGTATTTT
CASSWVMGGGTDTQYF
>TRBV7-9|-|few|TRBJ2-4
TGTGCCAGCAGCTTAATGTCCGGGGCGGGAAACATTCAGTACTTC
CASSLMSGAGNIQYF
>TRBV7-2|-|once|TRBJ2-5
TGTGCCAGCAGCTTAAACAGCGGGTGGGAGACCCAGTACTTC
CASSLNSGWETQYF
>TRBV5-1|-|many|TRBJ1-4
TGCGCCAGCAGCCTGATTGCCGGCGGGAATGAAAAACTGTTTTTT
CASSLIAGGNEKLFF
>TRBV5-6|-|-|TRBJ1-5
TGTGCCAGCAGCTTGGCTTATCGAGCCCGGGATGAGCCCCAGCATTTT
CASSLAYRARDEPQHF
>TRBV7-2|-|-|TRBJ1-4
TGTGCCAGCAGACCTAGAGAAGGGCAGGAAAAACTGTTTTTT
CASRPREGQEKLFF
>TRBV15|TRBD2|few|TRBJ2-3
TGTGCCACCAGCAGAGATTATCTAGCGGGGGGACCCACAGATACGCAGTATTTT
CATSRDYLAGGPTDTQYF
>TRBV4-1|TRBD2|few|TRBJ2-1
TGCGCCAGCAGCCAAGAAAGAGGCCTAGCGGGGAACAATGAGCAGTTCTTC
CASSQERGLAGNNEQFF
>TRBV19|TRBD2|few|TRBJ2-1
TGTGCCAGTAGTGCCCCCGGGACTAGCTCCTACAATGAGCAGTTCTTC
CASSAPGTSSYNEQFF
>TRBV6-5|TRBD2|once|TRBJ2-3
TGTGCCAGCAGTTCCCAGAGCGGGGGGCTCACAGATACGCAGTATTTT
CASSSQSGGLTDTQYF
>TRBV20-1|-|few|TRBJ1-3
TGCAGTGCTAGATCCATCTTAGGGGGGAGAAACACCATATATTTT
CSARSILGGRNTIYF
>TRBV6-1|-|-|TRBJ1-2
TGTGCCAGCAGTGTGGAGGGGGGCGGAGGCTACACCTTC
CASSVEGGGGYTF
>TRBV14|-|few|TRBJ1-6
TGTGCCAGCAGCCAAGTAACCACCCATCAGGAGTATAATTCACCCCTCCACTTT
CASSQVTTHQEYNSPLHF
>TRBV7-9|-|-|TRBJ1-2
TGTGCCAGCAGCTACGAGGGGGGAGGCTACACCTTC
CASSYEGGGYTF
>TRBV4-1|-|-|TRBJ1-1
TGCGCCAGCAGTCTAGAGGCCAGGCTGGCAGAAGCTTTCTTT
CASSLEARLAEAFF
>TRBV9|-|-|TRBJ2-7
TGTGCCAGCAGCGTAGTAGGGGGAGGCGAGCAGTACTTC
CASSVVGGGEQYF
>TRBV5-1|-|few|TRBJ2-7
TGCGCCAGCAGCTTGGAGGGCGGTTTCTCCTACGAGCAGTACTTC
CASSLEGGFSYEQYF
>TRBV4-1|TRBD1|-|TRBJ1-2
TGCGCCAGCAGTCCCTCGACAGGGAACTATGGCTACACCTTC
CASSPSTGNYGYTF
>TRBV2|-|-|TRBJ2-1
TGTGCCAGCAGAGACAGGAGCTCCTACAATGAGCAGTTCTTC
CASRDRSSYNEQFF
>TRBV5-5|TRBD1|few|TRBJ1-1
TGTGCCAGCAGCTCTCCGGGACAGGGTGACACTGAAGCTTTCTTT
CASSSPGQGDTEAFF
>TRBV7-3|-|many|TRBJ2-2
TGTGCCAGCAGCCCCAGGGGGGGGGGAGCCACCGGGGAGCTGTTTTTT
CASSPRGGGATGELFF
>TRBV6-2/TRBV6-3|TRBD2|-|TRBJ2-1
TGTGCCAGCAGTTACCGGGGGGTAACCTACAATGAGCAGTTCTTC
CASSYRGVTYNEQFF
>TRBV7-9|-|-|TRBJ1-4
TGTGCCAGCAGCCTCCGGACTGGGGTTAATGAAAAACTGTTTTTT
CASSLRTGVNEKLFF
>TRBV15|-|many|TRBJ2-7
TGTGCCACCAGCAGAGGACTGTACGGGGCTTACGAGCAGTACTTC
CATSRGLYGAYEQYF